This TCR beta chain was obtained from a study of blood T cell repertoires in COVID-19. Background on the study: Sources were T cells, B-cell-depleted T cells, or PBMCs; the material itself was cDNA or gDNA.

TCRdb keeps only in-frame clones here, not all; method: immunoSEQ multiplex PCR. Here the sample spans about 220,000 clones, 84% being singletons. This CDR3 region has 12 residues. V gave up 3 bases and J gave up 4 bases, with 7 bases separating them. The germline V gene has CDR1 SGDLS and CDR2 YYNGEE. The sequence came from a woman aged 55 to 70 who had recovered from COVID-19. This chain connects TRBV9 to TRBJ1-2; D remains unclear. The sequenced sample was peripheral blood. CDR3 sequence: CASSGAIYGYTF. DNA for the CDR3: TGTGCCAGCAGCGGGGCCATCTATGGCTACACCTTC.